A selection of T cell receptor beta chains follows, all from one sample in a study of T cell responses to AZD1222 COVID-19 vaccine. Here immunoSEQ multiplex PCR was the method, and the copy in TCRdb shows in-frame clones only, minus some. This table has some 140,000 clones, 91% appearing once. The starting material was peripheral blood, obtained on day 0 of AZD1222 vaccination. All receptors come from an adult in good health. The CDR3 runs from the conserved cysteine through the conserved F or W. A D gene is named only where the DNA matches it firmly. The size field is filled for only some rows; it gives once, few, many or a size class.

D gene: NA
clone size: NA
J gene: TRBJ2-6
V gene: TRBV4-1
CDR3 protein: CASSQEGLSGANVLTF
CDR3 DNA: TGCGCCAGCAGCCAAGAAGGACTCTCTGGGGCCAACGTCCTGACTTTC

D gene: NA
clone size: few
J gene: TRBJ1-5
V gene: TRBV19
CDR3 protein: CASSISDRSGRRPQHF
CDR3 DNA: TGTGCCAGTAGTATCAGCGACAGGTCGGGGCGTAGGCCCCAGCATTTT

D gene: NA
clone size: NA
J gene: TRBJ2-3
V gene: TRBV28
CDR3 protein: CASSFSTDTQYF
CDR3 DNA: TGTGCCAGCAGTTTTTCGACAGATACGCAGTATTTT

D gene: NA
clone size: NA
J gene: TRBJ1-5
V gene: TRBV7-9
CDR3 protein: CASSSLTGVNQPQHF
CDR3 DNA: TGTGCCAGCAGCTCCCTAACCGGGGTCAATCAGCCCCAGCATTTT

D gene: NA
clone size: NA
J gene: TRBJ2-1
V gene: TRBV2
CDR3 protein: CASRSYNEQFF
CDR3 DNA: TGTGCCAGCAGAAGTTACAATGAGCAGTTCTTC

D gene: NA
clone size: once
J gene: TRBJ1-5
V gene: TRBV19
CDR3 protein: CASSRDPRAQHF
CDR3 DNA: TGTGCCAGTAGCCGGGACCCTCGGGCCCAGCATTTT

D gene: TRBD2
clone size: once
J gene: TRBJ2-5
V gene: TRBV18
CDR3 protein: CASSPQRLAKQTQYF
CDR3 DNA: TGTGCCAGCTCACCACAACGACTAGCGAAGCAGACCCAGTACTTC

D gene: NA
clone size: NA
J gene: TRBJ1-1
V gene: TRBV15
CDR3 protein: CATSRGGKGSMNTEAFF
CDR3 DNA: TGTGCCACCAGCAGAGGGGGGAAGGGATCTATGAACACTGAAGCTTTCTTT

D gene: NA
clone size: NA
J gene: TRBJ1-2
V gene: TRBV7-2
CDR3 protein: CASSLGSSNYGYTF
CDR3 DNA: TGTGCCAGCAGCTTGGGCAGCTCTAACTATGGCTACACCTTC

D gene: TRBD1
clone size: NA
J gene: TRBJ2-3
V gene: TRBV6-2/TRBV6-3
CDR3 protein: CASSTRTGNTDTQYF
CDR3 DNA: TGTGCCAGCAGTACACGGACAGGCAACACAGATACGCAGTATTTT

D gene: NA
clone size: NA
J gene: TRBJ1-2
V gene: TRBV16
CDR3 protein: CASSHPRGQTGGYTF
CDR3 DNA: TGTGCCAGCAGCCATCCCCGGGGGCAAACAGGGGGCTACACCTTC

D gene: NA
clone size: NA
J gene: TRBJ2-7
V gene: TRBV5-1
CDR3 protein: CASTSGSYEQYF
CDR3 DNA: TGCGCCAGCACCAGTGGATCCTACGAGCAGTACTTC

D gene: NA
clone size: NA
J gene: TRBJ1-2
V gene: TRBV6-5
CDR3 protein: CASSRGRVYGYTF
CDR3 DNA: TGTGCCAGCAGCCGGGGCCGTGTCTATGGCTACACCTTC

D gene: TRBD1
clone size: NA
J gene: TRBJ2-1
V gene: TRBV7-9
CDR3 protein: CASSLLRGTGSVNEQFF
CDR3 DNA: TGTGCCAGCAGCTTACTGAGGGGGACAGGTTCTGTCAATGAGCAGTTCTTC

D gene: TRBD1
clone size: NA
J gene: TRBJ1-5
V gene: TRBV27
CDR3 protein: CASSRTGALGQPQHF
CDR3 DNA: TGTGCCAGCAGTCGGACAGGGGCGTTGGGGCAGCCCCAGCATTTT

D gene: NA
clone size: NA
J gene: TRBJ2-7
V gene: TRBV10-2
CDR3 protein: CASSPGLSYEQYF
CDR3 DNA: TGCGCCAGCAGCCCTGGGCTCTCCTACGAGCAGTACTTC

D gene: NA
clone size: NA
J gene: TRBJ2-2
V gene: TRBV28
CDR3 protein: CASTLEAGTGELFF
CDR3 DNA: TGTGCCAGCACCCTGGAGGCGGGAACCGGGGAGCTGTTTTTT

D gene: NA
clone size: NA
J gene: TRBJ2-1
V gene: TRBV5-1
CDR3 protein: CASSFGHVSYNEQFF
CDR3 DNA: TGCGCCAGCAGCTTCGGACACGTCTCCTACAATGAGCAGTTCTTC

D gene: TRBD2
clone size: NA
J gene: TRBJ2-1
V gene: TRBV2
CDR3 protein: CASNVWGSGSNNEQFF
CDR3 DNA: TGTGCCAGCAACGTTTGGGGTAGCGGGAGTAACAATGAGCAGTTCTTC

D gene: NA
clone size: NA
J gene: TRBJ1-1
V gene: TRBV25-1
CDR3 protein: CASSIRANTEAFF
CDR3 DNA: TGTGCCAGCAGTATCAGGGCGAACACTGAAGCTTTCTTT

D gene: NA
clone size: NA
J gene: TRBJ2-1
V gene: TRBV4-1
CDR3 protein: CASSQRQAEYEQFF
CDR3 DNA: TGCGCCAGCAGCCAACGGCAGGCTGAGTATGAGCAGTTCTTC

D gene: NA
clone size: NA
J gene: TRBJ2-6
V gene: TRBV5-1
CDR3 protein: CASSLDVIGANVLTF
CDR3 DNA: TGCGCCAGCAGCTTGGACGTGATTGGGGCCAACGTCCTGACTTTC

D gene: NA
clone size: NA
J gene: TRBJ2-2
V gene: TRBV5-1
CDR3 protein: CASSLQGPGELFF
CDR3 DNA: TGCGCCAGCAGCTTGCAGGGGCCCGGGGAGCTGTTTTTT

D gene: TRBD1
clone size: NA
J gene: TRBJ1-2
V gene: TRBV29-1
CDR3 protein: CSVGTGDKGYTF
CDR3 DNA: TGCAGCGTCGGGACAGGGGATAAGGGCTACACCTTC

D gene: NA
clone size: NA
J gene: TRBJ1-2
V gene: TRBV24-1
CDR3 protein: CATSATDWGQNYGYTF
CDR3 DNA: TGTGCCACCAGTGCGACAGACTGGGGACAAAACTATGGCTACACCTTC

D gene: NA
clone size: NA
J gene: TRBJ1-3
V gene: TRBV28
CDR3 protein: CASSETGTSSGNTIYF
CDR3 DNA: TGTGCCAGCAGTGAGACAGGTACTAGCTCTGGAAACACCATATATTTT

D gene: NA
clone size: NA
J gene: TRBJ1-2
V gene: TRBV23-1
CDR3 protein: CASSQSVFPDYGYTF
CDR3 DNA: TGCGCCAGCAGTCAATCGGTTTTCCCAGACTATGGCTACACCTTC

D gene: NA
clone size: NA
J gene: TRBJ2-1
V gene: TRBV5-1
CDR3 protein: CASSLGTENEQFF
CDR3 DNA: TGCGCCAGCAGCTTGGGGACAGAGAATGAGCAGTTCTTC

D gene: NA
clone size: NA
J gene: TRBJ1-5
V gene: TRBV7-8
CDR3 protein: CASSPGRINQPQHF
CDR3 DNA: TGTGCCAGCAGCCCCGGACGGATCAATCAGCCCCAGCATTTT

D gene: TRBD1
clone size: NA
J gene: TRBJ1-1
V gene: TRBV5-1
CDR3 protein: CASSLGTGDEAFF
CDR3 DNA: TGCGCCAGCAGCTTGGGGACAGGGGATGAAGCTTTCTTT

D gene: NA
clone size: NA
J gene: TRBJ1-1
V gene: TRBV6-1
CDR3 protein: CASSERSTWNTEAFF
CDR3 DNA: TGTGCCAGCAGTGAGAGGAGTACGTGGAACACTGAAGCTTTCTTT

D gene: NA
clone size: NA
J gene: TRBJ1-2
V gene: TRBV28
CDR3 protein: CASSHIRDGYTF
CDR3 DNA: TGTGCCAGCAGTCATATAAGGGACGGCTACACCTTC

D gene: TRBD1
clone size: NA
J gene: TRBJ1-5
V gene: TRBV28
CDR3 protein: CASSFRGSGQPQHF
CDR3 DNA: TGTGCCAGCAGTTTCAGGGGGAGCGGCCAGCCCCAGCATTTT

D gene: TRBD2
clone size: NA
J gene: TRBJ2-7
V gene: TRBV6-5
CDR3 protein: CASTVGTSGYEQYF
CDR3 DNA: TGTGCCAGCACGGTCGGGACTAGCGGCTACGAGCAGTACTTC

D gene: TRBD1
clone size: NA
J gene: TRBJ1-2
V gene: TRBV7-2
CDR3 protein: CASSFSGTGLYGYTF
CDR3 DNA: TGTGCCAGCAGCTTTAGCGGGACAGGGCTCTATGGCTACACCTTC

D gene: TRBD2
clone size: NA
J gene: TRBJ2-7
V gene: TRBV11-3
CDR3 protein: CASSPGTSTEQYF
CDR3 DNA: TGTGCCAGCAGCCCCGGGACTAGCACCGAGCAGTACTTC

D gene: NA
clone size: NA
J gene: TRBJ2-7
V gene: TRBV14
CDR3 protein: CASSRAGSGEQYF
CDR3 DNA: TGTGCCAGCAGCCGAGCAGGTTCGGGCGAGCAGTACTTC

D gene: NA
clone size: NA
J gene: TRBJ2-7
V gene: TRBV19
CDR3 protein: CASSIGRSGQQYF
CDR3 DNA: TGTGCCAGTAGTATAGGTCGGTCGGGACAGCAGTACTTC

D gene: NA
clone size: NA
J gene: TRBJ1-2
V gene: TRBV11-3
CDR3 protein: CASSDRDKGFYGYTF
CDR3 DNA: TGTGCCAGCAGCGACCGGGACAAGGGGTTTTATGGCTACACCTTC

D gene: NA
clone size: NA
J gene: TRBJ1-1
V gene: TRBV18
CDR3 protein: CASSPRRTEGTEAFF
CDR3 DNA: TGTGCCAGCTCACCACGCCGGACAGAGGGAACTGAAGCTTTCTTT

D gene: NA
clone size: NA
J gene: TRBJ1-1
V gene: TRBV7-9
CDR3 protein: CASSLPDTEAFF
CDR3 DNA: TGTGCCAGCAGCTTGCCGGACACTGAAGCTTTCTTT

D gene: TRBD2
clone size: NA
J gene: TRBJ2-7
V gene: TRBV9
CDR3 protein: CASSVDDAGASYEQYF
CDR3 DNA: TGTGCCAGCAGCGTAGATGACGCGGGAGCCTCCTACGAGCAGTACTTC

D gene: TRBD1
clone size: NA
J gene: TRBJ2-1
V gene: TRBV29-1
CDR3 protein: CSVPRDRGSDNEQFF
CDR3 DNA: TGCAGCGTGCCCCGGGACAGGGGGTCGGACAATGAGCAGTTCTTC

D gene: NA
clone size: NA
J gene: TRBJ1-1
V gene: TRBV4-2
CDR3 protein: CASSQEGAMNTEAFF
CDR3 DNA: TGTGCCAGCAGCCAAGAGGGGGCCATGAACACTGAAGCTTTCTTT

D gene: NA
clone size: NA
J gene: TRBJ1-1
V gene: TRBV6-5
CDR3 protein: CASSYSPVFKSTEAFF
CDR3 DNA: TGTGCCAGCAGTTACTCGCCGGTTTTCAAATCGACTGAAGCTTTCTTT

D gene: TRBD1
clone size: NA
J gene: TRBJ1-6
V gene: TRBV2
CDR3 protein: CARGIGTVLSPLHF
CDR3 DNA: TGTGCCAGAGGGATCGGGACAGTCCTGTCACCCCTCCACTTT

D gene: TRBD1
clone size: NA
J gene: TRBJ2-2
V gene: TRBV19
CDR3 protein: CASSRNRGNTGELFF
CDR3 DNA: TGTGCCAGTAGTCGTAACAGGGGGAACACCGGGGAGCTGTTTTTT